The 18 T cell receptor beta chains reported below all come from one sample, sequenced in a study of T cells in Graves' hyperthyroidism and ophthalmopathy. TCR beta CDR3 regions were amplified from RNA. First-round RT-PCR of the TCR CDR3 relied on the HTBI primer set. Each CDR3 protein gets one entry after TCRdb re-called the multiplex PCR reads with MiXCR. The sample contains hundreds of thousands of distinct CDR3 sequences, around 15% of which appear only once. The material sequenced was blood. These receptors were taken from a woman in her twenties or thirties with Graves' hyperthyroidism.

This clonotype was observed a handful of times. The genes are TRBV19 and TRBJ2-1; D gene uncertain. Germline CDR1 LNHDA, CDR2 SQIVND (reference sequence). V lost 5 bases, J lost 12 bases, and 26 bases lay in between. This CDR3 is built from 16 residues. The CDR3 DNA is TGTGCCAGTAGTCCGGAGACCCTATACCCCCCCCTATGGCAGTTCTTC. Amino acid sequence: CASSPETLYPPLWQFF. Variable domain in full (rest from reference TRBV19 and TRBJ2-1): DGGITQSPKYLFRKEGQNVTLSCEQNLNHDAMYWYRQDPGQGLRLIYYSQIVNDFQKGDIAEGYSVSREKKESFPLTVTSAQKNPTAFYLCASSPETLYPPLWQFFGPGTRLTVL.

The V call is TRBV18, the J call TRBJ2-7; the match to TRBD1 covers 10 bases. This CDR3 has 13 amino acids. The junction had 4 bases not matched to a gene; V was cut back by 6 bases and J by 5 bases. Germline loops: CDR1 KGHSH, CDR2 LQKENI. The CDR3 bases are TGTGCCAGCTCCCGACAGGGGGCGGACGAGCAGTACTTC. Encoded protein: CASSRQGADEQYF.

This clonotype was observed a few times. The genes are TRBV4-3 and TRBJ2-3, with 8 bases identical to TRBD2. CDR3 size: 17 residues. Germline lookup yields CDR1 LGHNA and CDR2 YSLEER. V shed 4 bases and J 5 bases; nucleotides not matched to a gene: 14. The CDR3 DNA reads as TGCGCCAGCAGCCGAAGCGGGGGTTCGTCAAGCTTAGATACGCAGTATTTT. Translating it yields CASSRSGGSSSLDTQYF.

In its sample, this clonotype was seen many times. The CDR3 region has the DNA TGTGCCAGCAGAAGTTCAGGGTTTTTGCAGGAGACCCAGTACTTC. Its protein product is CASRSSGFLQETQYF. The chain is built from TRBV28 and TRBJ2-5, with a possible D match to TRBD1 (5 bases). With 6 bases removed from V and 5 bases from J, the gap between germline ends came to 19 bases. The CDR3 is made up of 15 amino acids. Germline V gene data show CDR1 as MDHEN and CDR2 as SYDVKM.

This clonotype was observed many times. V gene TRBV12-3 or TRBV12-4 combines with J gene TRBJ1-1; TRBD1 matches at 7 bases. There are 13 residues in the CDR3. V lost 3 bases and J lost 4; bases outside the gene matches: 2. The CDR3 region is CASSLGQITEAFF. The CDR3 region has the DNA TGTGCCAGCAGTTTGGGACAGATCACTGAAGCTTTCTTT.

This clonotype was observed at least ten times. The chain carries TRBV6-2 or TRBV6-3 and TRBJ2-7, with TRBD2 as a possible D gene (5 bases). The CDR3 is 14 residues long. With 5 bases removed from V and 3 bases from J, the gap between germline ends came to 14 bases. CDR1 MNHEY and CDR2 SVGEGT come from the germline V gene. The CDR3 reads CASSGLMRNYEQYF. Written as DNA, the CDR3 is TGTGCCAGCAGTGGACTGATGAGAAACTACGAGCAGTACTTC.

This clonotype was seen a few times. This chain links TRBV7-6 with TRBJ2-7, with D possibly being TRBD1 or TRBD2 (6 bases each). Per the germline V gene, CDR1 is SGHVS and CDR2 is FNYEAQ. V was clipped by 6 bases and J by 7 bases, with 16 bases between them. CDR3 length: 13 residues. The CDR3 loop reads CASSPLGAGEQYF. The CDR3 DNA reads TGTGCCAGCAGTCCTTTGGGGGCGGGGGAGCAGTACTTC.

This clonotype was detected many times. The chain has TRBV2 and TRBJ2-3, with a possible D match to TRBD2 (6 bases). CDR1 is SNHLY, CDR2 FYNNEI, per germline. V lost 4 bases to trimming and J lost 3 bases, with 8 bases between them. The CDR3 runs to 13 residues. The CDR3 nucleotides are TGTGCCAGCAGTGCCCTAGCGACAGATACGCAGTATTTT. It is translated as CASSALATDTQYF.

DNA of the CDR3: TGTGCCAGCAGCGGGGGGGTAGCGGACCATCCCCCCTACGAGCAGTACTTC. This gives the protein CASSGGVADHPPYEQYF. The chain couples TRBV7-2 to TRBJ2-7; the match to TRBD2 covers 7 bases. The CDR3 sequence is 17 residues long. Germline V gene data show CDR1 as SGHTA and CDR2 as FQGNSA. J gave up 2 bases and V 5 bases, and 15 bases lay outside the gene matches. Variable domain in full (rest from reference TRBV7-2 and TRBJ2-7): GAGVSQSPSNKVTEKGKDVELRCDPISGHTALYWYRQSLGQGLEFLIYFQGNSAPDKSGLPSDRFSAERTGGSVSTLTIQRTQQEDSAVYLCASSGGVADHPPYEQYFGPGTRLTVT.

This clonotype was detected only a few times. A much larger clone is a single base away; this may be a read error. The CDR3 spells CASSLMRSYEQYF. In DNA, the CDR3 is TGTGCCAGCAGCTTAATGAGATCTTACGAGCAGTACTTC. The chain has TRBV7-2 and TRBJ2-7, with D uncertain. V was clipped by 2 bases and J by 4 bases, with 9 bases between them. The CDR3 runs 13 residues. From germline, CDR1 is SGHTA and CDR2 FQGNSA.

This clonotype was observed at least ten times. V usage is TRBV11-2 and J usage is TRBJ2-7; 8 nucleotides align to TRBD2. Looked up from germline, CDR1 is SGHAT and CDR2 is FQNNGV. V gave up 1 base and J gave up 6 bases; unmatched junction bases: 11. The CDR3 totals 16 residues. This CDR3 reads CASSLVWTERGSEQYF. CDR3 sequence (DNA): TGTGCCAGCAGCTTAGTTTGGACCGAGCGGGGGAGCGAGCAGTACTTC. Full variable domain (outside the CDR3, taken from reference TRBV11-2 and TRBJ2-7): EAGVAQSPRYKIIEKRQSVAFWCNPISGHATLYWYQQILGQGPKLLIQFQNNGVVDDSQLPKDRFSAERLKGVDSTLKIQPAKLEDSAVYLCASSLVWTERGSEQYFGPGTRLTVT.

This clonotype was seen a handful of times. V is TRBV29-1 and J is TRBJ2-2; no definite D call. Germline V CDR1 and CDR2: SQVTM, ANQGSEA. V lost 7 bases, J lost 10 bases, and 13 bases lay in between. This CDR3 has 11 amino acids. CDR3 nucleotide sequence: TGCAGCGCTAGGACGGAAGCGGAGCTGTTTTTT. Its translation is CSARTEAELFF.

This clonotype was seen at least ten times. J is TRBJ2-3 and V is TRBV2; tentative D call: TRBD2 (5 bases). Trimming took off 2 bases at V and 6 bases at J, with 9 bases between the two ends. The CDR3 loop spans 13 amino acids. Germline assignment: CDR1 SNHLY and CDR2 FYNNEI. CDR3 sequence reads: CASSEMGADTQYF. CDR3 nucleotide sequence: TGTGCCAGCAGTGAAATGGGAGCGGATACGCAGTATTTT.

This clonotype was observed at least ten times. The chain recombines TRBV6-1 with TRBJ2-1; no firm D call. The V end lost 6 bases, the J end lost 0 bases, and 12 bases lay between the germline ends. The CDR3 sequence is 15 residues long. Germline values: CDR1 MNHNS, CDR2 SASEGT. The CDR3 loop is CASSRSTSSYNEQFF. DNA for the CDR3: TGTGCCAGCAGCCGCTCAACGAGCTCCTACAATGAGCAGTTCTTC.

Here the CDR3 DNA reads TGTGCCAGCGCGACAGTCGAAGGACAGCCCCAGCATTTT. This codes for CASATVEGQPQHF. This chain uses TRBV6-2 or TRBV6-3 with TRBJ1-5; D perhaps matches TRBD1 (5 bases). With 8 bases removed from V and 7 bases from J, the gap between germline ends came to 15 bases. Germline V CDR1 and CDR2: MNHEY, SVGEGT. The CDR3 loop spans 13 amino acids.

The table lists this clonotype with many counts. This chain uses TRBV11-2 with TRBJ1-1, with D possibly TRBD1 on 5 matching bases. Germline values: CDR1 SGHAT, CDR2 FQNNGV. The length of the CDR3 is 15 residues. Trimming cost V 6 bases and J 0 bases, with 14 bases left between them. The CDR3 bases are TGTGCCAGCAGTTTCTCAGGGACCATGAACACTGAAGCTTTCTTT. Residues: CASSFSGTMNTEAFF.

This clonotype was recorded at least ten times. The gene calls are TRBV28 and TRBJ1-2, with 7 bases fitting TRBD1. The CDR3 covers 12 residues. After removal of 5 bases from V and 11 bases from J, the junction contained 8 bases not matched to a gene. In germline, CDR1 is MDHEN, CDR2 SYDVKM. This chain's CDR3 is CASSPRQGGYTF. The CDR3 nucleotides read TGTGCCAGCAGTCCGCGACAGGGTGGTTACACCTTC.

There are many counts of this clonotype. This chain links TRBV30 with TRBJ1-3; D not resolved. The V gene's germline CDR1 is GTSNPN and CDR2 SVGIG (reference sequence). This CDR3 is 17 amino acids long. V was trimmed by 2 bases and J by 2 bases, leaving 19 bases between them. For the CDR3, the DNA is TGTGCCTGGAGTCTTATTCGGAGAGCCCTGGCTGGAAACACCATATATTTT. Encoded protein: CAWSLIRRALAGNTIYF.